This record looks at one T cell receptor (beta chain) sequence and its context. In the authors' methods: Nucleated cell number was recorded as an estimate derived from reference gene primer amplification. Profiling relied on immunoSEQ multiplex PCR, and the TCRdb table lists in-frame clones only, not all of them. V, J and clone size derive from that table, while D and trimming were established from the DNA sequence. Among around 130,000 clones, approximately 86% were seen once, and the ten largest hold 2.3%. This specimen comes from a study of blood T cell repertoires in COVID-19. As for the study in general: Sample material is recorded as cDNA or gDNA derived from T cells, B-cell-depleted T cells, or PBMCs.

The V end lost 3 bases, the J end lost 0 bases, and 14 bases lay between the germline ends. Germline V lookup: CDR1 SGHNT, CDR2 YYREEE (reference sequence). The CDR3 is made up of 16 amino acids. Recruitment covered 25 or so US areas and drew participants whose ages spanned about 18 to 95 years. Two negative PCRs, clearance, or symptom resolution were required of recovered Cohort 3 donors. The sequence was obtained from a woman aged 45-65 years who had recovered from COVID-19. The sample taken for sequencing was PBMCs or T cells enriched from blood (not recorded which). The rearrangement uses TRBV5-4 and TRBJ2-3; D might be TRBD2 (7 bases). The CDR3 region is CASSYGAGASTDTQYF. CDR3 DNA sequence: TGTGCCAGCAGCTATGGGGCGGGGGCTAGCACAGATACGCAGTATTTT.